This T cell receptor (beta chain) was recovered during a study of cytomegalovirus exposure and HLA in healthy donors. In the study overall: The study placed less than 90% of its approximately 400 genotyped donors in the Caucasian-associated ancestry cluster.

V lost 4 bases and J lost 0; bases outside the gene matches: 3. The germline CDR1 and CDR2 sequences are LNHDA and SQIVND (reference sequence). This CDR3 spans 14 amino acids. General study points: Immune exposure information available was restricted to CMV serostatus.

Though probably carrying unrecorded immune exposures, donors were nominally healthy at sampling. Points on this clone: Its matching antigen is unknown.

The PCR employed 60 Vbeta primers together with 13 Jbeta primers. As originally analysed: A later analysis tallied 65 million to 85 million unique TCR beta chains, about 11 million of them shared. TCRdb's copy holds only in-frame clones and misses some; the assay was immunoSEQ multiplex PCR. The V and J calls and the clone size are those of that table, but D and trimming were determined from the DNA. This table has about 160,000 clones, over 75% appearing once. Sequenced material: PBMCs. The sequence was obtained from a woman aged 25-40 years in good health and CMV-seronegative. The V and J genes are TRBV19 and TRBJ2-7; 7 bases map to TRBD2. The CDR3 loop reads CASSRGGSSYEQYF. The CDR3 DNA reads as TGTGCCAGTAGTAGGGGGGGGAGCTCCTACGAGCAGTACTTC.